Listed here is a single TCR beta chain. The data originate from a study of blood T cell repertoires in COVID-19. Study background: The United States, Italy and Spain were the sources of the acute and convalescent COVID-19 samples.

Germline CDR1 SGHTA, CDR2 FQGNSA. This CDR3 region has 15 residues. Between the trimmed V and J ends, which lost 2 bases and 0 bases, there was a span of 11 bases. Libraries were prepared by immunoSEQ multiplex PCR; TCRdb keeps only in-frame clonotypes and omits some of them. The sample carries some 250,000 clones, about 85% recorded once. Specimen: peripheral blood. The J gene is TRBJ2-7, the V gene TRBV7-2; D is possibly TRBD1 (5 bases). The TCR comes from a man between 60 and 75 years old with acute or convalescent COVID-19. The CDR3 DNA follows: TGTGCCAGCAGCTTACGCCAGGGTGTCTCCTACGAGCAGTACTTC. Translation gives CASSLRQGVSYEQYF.